Listed below are T cell receptor beta chains from one sample, sequenced in a study of PD-L1 blockade in urothelial cancer. Data came from immunoSEQ multiplex PCR; TCRdb stores just in-frame clones and leaves some out. Of some 23,000 clones listed, approximately 81% are singletons. The sample consisted of PBMCs, taken around atezolizumab (anti-PD-L1) treatment. These receptors came from a man between 65 and 85 years old with urothelial cancer. CDR3s include the opening cysteine and the closing phenylalanine or tryptophan. The D gene is left open where the match is weak. A clone size is listed for some rows: how often the clone was seen (once, few, many), or a class if it is expanded.

v_gene	d_gene	j_gene	abundance	CDR3nt	CDR3aa
TRBV5-1	-	TRBJ1-3	-	TGCGCCAGCAGCTTGGATCTAGGGGACACCATGTTCCGTGGAAACACCATATATTTT	CASSLDLGDTMFRGNTIYF
TRBV28	-	TRBJ1-2	-	TGTGCCAGCGGGGGGGGATTTGACTATGGCTACACCTTC	CASGGGFDYGYTF
TRBV4-2	-	TRBJ1-4	-	TGTGCCAGCAGCCAAGAATATGGAGGGGAGGGTGAAAAACTGTTTTTT	CASSQEYGGEGEKLFF
TRBV30	-	TRBJ1-1	-	TGTGCCTGGAGTAGGTACGGGGGAACTGAAGCTTTCTTT	CAWSRYGGTEAFF
TRBV7-3	-	TRBJ2-1	-	TGTGCCAGCAGTTTGGCCACGACTAGCTCCTACAATGAGCAGTTCTTC	CASSLATTSSYNEQFF
TRBV4-1	TRBD1	TRBJ1-1	-	TGCGCCAGCAGCCTTCACAGGGGAAACACTGAAGCTTTCTTT	CASSLHRGNTEAFF
TRBV5-1	TRBD2	TRBJ2-3	few	TGCGCCAGCAGCCCAGGACTAGCAGGCACAGATACGCAGTATTTT	CASSPGLAGTDTQYF
TRBV27	TRBD1	TRBJ1-2	-	TGTGCCAGCGGCTCCTTACAGGGGCGAACTTCCTATGGCTACACCTTC	CASGSLQGRTSYGYTF
TRBV5-1	-	TRBJ1-6	-	TGCGCCAGCAGCTTGGACGGGGTTAGTTCACCCCTCCACTTT	CASSLDGVSSPLHF
TRBV19	-	TRBJ2-1	once	TGTGCCAGTAGTTACCCTAGCAGGATAGATGAGCAGTTCTTC	CASSYPSRIDEQFF
TRBV28	TRBD1	TRBJ2-1	-	TGTGCCAGCAGTACGGGACAGGGGAGAGAGCAGTTCTTC	CASSTGQGREQFF
TRBV27	-	TRBJ2-5	-	TGTGCCAGCAGTCCACGACAGGTCTTTCAAGAGACCCAGTACTTC	CASSPRQVFQETQYF
TRBV19	TRBD1	TRBJ1-2	-	TGTGCCAGTAGTATAGGACAGGGCGGATTGTATGGCTACACCTTC	CASSIGQGGLYGYTF
TRBV5-5	-	TRBJ2-7	-	TGTGCCAGCAGCTTGGCAGGGCAAATCTACGAGCAGTACTTC	CASSLAGQIYEQYF
TRBV9	TRBD1	TRBJ1-1	-	TGTGCCAGCAGCTCTCACGTTGGGGTGGGACAGATGAACACTGAAGCTTTCTTT	CASSSHVGVGQMNTEAFF
TRBV5-1	-	TRBJ2-6	-	TGCGCCAGCAGCACCCGGGACACCTCTGGGGCCAACGTCCTGACTTTC	CASSTRDTSGANVLTF
TRBV7-2	TRBD2	TRBJ2-5	-	TGTGCCAGCAGCCCATCGGGGGGGCGTGTGGAGACCCAGTACTTC	CASSPSGGRVETQYF
TRBV7-9	-	TRBJ1-2	-	TGTGCCAGCAGCTTAGATGGGGGCCGTGGCTACACCTTC	CASSLDGGRGYTF
TRBV11-2	TRBD2	TRBJ2-1	-	TGTGCCAGCAGCTTCCTAAGCGGGGACTACAATGAGCAGTTCTTC	CASSFLSGDYNEQFF
TRBV29-1	TRBD2	TRBJ2-7	-	TGCAGCGTTGAGGTCAACGGGAGGATCAGGAACGAGCAGTACTTC	CSVEVNGRIRNEQYF
TRBV7-6	-	TRBJ2-7	-	TGTGCCAGCAGCCTACAAGGAGGGCACGAGCAGTACTTC	CASSLQGGHEQYF
TRBV5-6	-	TRBJ2-7	-	TGTGCCAGCAGCAAACGACAGGTAATCTACGAGCAGTACTTC	CASSKRQVIYEQYF
TRBV7-2	-	TRBJ2-7	-	TGTGCCAGCAGCAAAGACCGGGACTTAAGCTACGAGCAGTACTTC	CASSKDRDLSYEQYF
TRBV7-2	TRBD1	TRBJ1-2	-	TGTGCCAGCAGCAGCAGGGGACAGGGGGTTAACTATGGCTACACCTTC	CASSSRGQGVNYGYTF
TRBV9	-	TRBJ2-7	-	TGTGCCAGCAGCGTAGTCCCGGGGGAATACTACGAGCAGTACTTC	CASSVVPGEYYEQYF
TRBV2	-	TRBJ2-2	-	TGTGCCAGCAGGGGGGGTACCGGGGAGCTGTTTTTT	CASRGGTGELFF
TRBV27	TRBD1	TRBJ1-1	few	TGTGCCAGCAGCCGGACCAACAGGGGCGGCGCTGAAGCTTTCTTT	CASSRTNRGGAEAFF
TRBV14	TRBD2	TRBJ2-1	once	TGTGCCAGCAGCCAAAGGCCTAGCGGACCGTGGTACAATGAGCAGTTCTTC	CASSQRPSGPWYNEQFF
TRBV11-3	-	TRBJ2-7	-	TGTGCCAGCAGCTTAGCCCCGGGGAGGGGGAATTACGAGCAGTACTTC	CASSLAPGRGNYEQYF
TRBV6-5	TRBD2	TRBJ2-3	-	TGTGCCAGCAGTTGGACTAGCGGACAAGGAACAGATACGCAGTATTTT	CASSWTSGQGTDTQYF
TRBV27	-	TRBJ2-7	-	TGTGCCAGCAGGCCCAGAGAGGGCGGGGGCCACGAGCAGTACTTC	CASRPREGGGHEQYF
TRBV7-9	TRBD1	TRBJ2-7	-	TGTGCCAGCAGCTTAGTCGGGACAGGGTACGAGCAGTACTTC	CASSLVGTGYEQYF
TRBV5-1	TRBD1	TRBJ1-2	-	TGCGCCAGCAGCCTCCAGGGGGCGCGGGGCTACACCTTC	CASSLQGARGYTF